Listed below are T cell receptor beta chains from one sample, sequenced in a study of blood T cell repertoires in COVID-19. Some clones are missing from TCRdb's copy, which holds only in-frame ones; the method was immunoSEQ multiplex PCR. This sample has hundreds of thousands of clones; about nine tenths occur once, and the top ten carry approximately 1.4%. Sequencing was performed on peripheral blood. Receptors were obtained from a woman under 40 with active or convalescent COVID-19. CDR3s leave out the opening cysteine and the closing phenylalanine or tryptophan.

>TRBV9|TRBJ2-1
ASNQPGVVNEQF
>TRBV30|TRBJ1-6
AWGTEYNSPLH
>TRBV4-1|TRBJ2-2
ASSQGQGATGELF
>TRBV4-1|TRBJ2-7
ASSQTGYEQY
>TRBV5-8|TRBJ1-4
ASSLRQGEKLF
>TRBV4-1|TRBJ1-2
ASSPQRWDRGYT
>TRBV5-4|TRBJ2-7
ASSLVGGGSSYEQY
>TRBV6-1|TRBJ1-6
ASSELVGGSYNSPLH
>TRBV19|TRBJ2-3
ASSTPGLSTDTQY
>TRBV2|TRBJ1-1
ASDTSRGYTEAF
>TRBV3-1/TRBV3-2|TRBJ2-2
ASSPDWGGPGELF
>TRBV19|TRBJ1-5
ASSMQGRGSNQPQH
>TRBV3-1/TRBV3-2|TRBJ2-1
ASSPVPSHNEQF
>TRBV7-8|TRBJ2-1
ASSLVAGGPSNNEQF
>TRBV6-5|TRBJ2-7
ASSYTGLYEQY
>TRBV2|TRBJ2-5
ASSEYGTAIETQY
>TRBV5-1|TRBJ1-2
ASSLDTGGFYGYT
>TRBV19|TRBJ2-7
ASSIRGPSYEQY
>TRBV7-9|TRBJ1-1
ASSRVLSGAF
>TRBV30|TRBJ1-2
AWSVRQGERVRTSNYGYT
>TRBV9|TRBJ1-2
ASSVDSLDYGYT
>TRBV5-1|TRBJ2-7
ASSFASGTGGLEQY
>TRBV29-1|TRBJ1-2
SVEASQDYGYT
>TRBV19|TRBJ1-1
ASSTRTGIHTEAF
>TRBV6-5|TRBJ1-1
ASMRTGANTEAF
>TRBV2|TRBJ1-2
ASSESPGLGYT
>TRBV29-1|TRBJ1-1
SVGRGARGSTEAF
>TRBV14|TRBJ1-1
ASSQEERVRVTEAF
>TRBV7-9|TRBJ2-7
ASSPLGTGLYEQY
>TRBV6-5|TRBJ1-2
ASGGNLGGYT
>TRBV5-1|TRBJ2-3
ASSLYNRGGTDTQY
>TRBV27|TRBJ2-7
ASSPTGPVYEQY
>TRBV2|TRBJ1-1
ASIRQVMNTEAF
>TRBV10-3|TRBJ1-1
AISERGTHNTEAF
>TRBV12-5|TRBJ1-2
ASGFFGENGYT
>TRBV29-1|TRBJ1-4
SVLERGQGAYEKLF
>TRBV11-3|TRBJ2-2
ASTPRGEPGELF
>TRBV3-1/TRBV3-2|TRBJ2-1
ASSPYLGGSYNEQF
>TRBV28|TRBJ2-1
ASSRSTSGRVYEQF
>TRBV24-1|TRBJ1-4
ATSDPQGAPTNEKLF
>TRBV19|TRBJ1-6
ASSKRETSPLH
>TRBV19|TRBJ2-1
ASSREGFGEQF